This T cell receptor (beta chain) was documented in a study of spatial heterogeneity in lung cancer. For this clonotype: Since a much larger clone is just one base distant, this may be a read error.

Time point of the sample: blood at routine non-recurrence follow-up after resection. This CDR3 is built from 16 residues. The germline V gene encodes CDR1 LGHDT and CDR2 YNNKEL (reference sequence). From the 5' RACE reads, TCRdb called clonotypes with MiXCR, one entry per CDR3 protein. This sample yields 60,000 to 85,000 distinct CDR3 sequences, of which over 7% are seen a single time; under 2.5% belongs to the top ten. The V call is TRBV3-1, the J call TRBJ2-1; maybe TRBD2 (6 bases). This clonotype originated in a female donor with early-stage non-small cell lung cancer. Source: PBMCs, taken at follow-up. The CDR3 sequence: CANSHDPGESYNEQFF. The CDR3 region has the DNA TGTGCCAACAGCCATGATCCGGGAGAGTCCTACAATGAGCAGTTCTTC.